These 23 T cell receptor beta chains share one sample of origin, sequenced in a study of T cell responses to AZD1222 COVID-19 vaccine. Assay: immunoSEQ multiplex PCR; the TCRdb copy retains only in-frame clones and omits some. The table includes 110,000 to 150,000 clones, around 85% detected once. The material was peripheral blood, obtained on day 0 of AZD1222 vaccination. The receptors stem from an adult in good health.

The chain couples TRBV5-4 to TRBJ2-7, with TRBD2 matching over 8 bases. With 4 bases clipped from V and 4 bases from J, the junction kept 7 bases outside the gene matches. The germline CDR1 and CDR2 sequences are SGHNT and YYREEE (reference sequence). The CDR3 is made up of 14 amino acids. The CDR3 is CASSRGGTSYEQYF. In DNA, the CDR3 is TGTGCCAGCAGCCGGGGGGGGACATCTTACGAGCAGTACTTC.

This rearrangement joins TRBV19 to TRBJ1-3; TRBD1 is a possible D gene (6 bases). Per germline, CDR1 LNHDA and CDR2 SQIVND (reference sequence). The V gene lost 3 bases and the J gene lost 0 bases, with 18 bases spanning the gap. The CDR3 contains 18 residues. The CDR3 is CASSMGPFDRLSGNTIYF. The CDR3 DNA sequence: TGTGCCAGTAGTATGGGGCCATTCGACAGGCTCTCTGGAAACACCATATATTTT.

The rearrangement joins TRBV14 to TRBJ2-1; TRBD2 agrees at 12 bases. Germline CDR1 reads SGHDN; CDR2 reads FVKESK. The V segment lost 6 bases and the J segment 10 bases; nucleotides outside the gene matches: 10. This CDR3 contains 15 residues. The CDR3 DNA is TGTGCCAGCAGGTCCGGGACTAGCGGGTTTCGGGAGCAGTTCTTC. It encodes CASRSGTSGFREQFF.

This clone was detected only once. The V and J genes are TRBV28 and TRBJ2-1; 9 nucleotides agree with TRBD1. In germline, CDR1 is MDHEN, CDR2 SYDVKM. This CDR3 spans 15 amino acids. V lost 5 bases and J lost 3; bases outside the gene matches: 5. The CDR3 spells CASSPGTGNYNEQFF. CDR3 nucleotide sequence: TGTGCCAGCAGTCCCGGGACAGGGAACTACAATGAGCAGTTCTTC.

Only one count was recorded for this clone. CDR3: CASSETGGAPEAFF. The CDR3 region has the DNA TGTGCCAGCAGCGAAACGGGAGGGGCCCCTGAAGCTTTCTTT. The chain employs TRBV9 and TRBJ1-1; TRBD1 is a possible D gene (5 bases). This CDR3 has 14 residues. V lost 3 bases and J 6 bases, leaving 15 bases between the germline ends. Germline-derived CDR1 and CDR2 are SGDLS and YYNGEE.

The V call is TRBV2, the J call TRBJ1-1, with 7 bases lining up with TRBD1. Germline assignment: CDR1 SNHLY and CDR2 FYNNEI. CDR3 length equals 14 residues. With V trimmed by 7 bases and J by 1 base, 6 bases remained unmatched. CDR3 nucleotide sequence: TGTGCCAGCAAGGGGGCACTTACGAACACTGAAGCTTTCTTT. This encodes CASKGALTNTEAFF.

This chain joins TRBV6-1 and TRBJ1-1; TRBD1 aligns across 10 bases. The CDR3 sequence is 15 residues long. From germline, CDR1 is MNHNS and CDR2 SASEGT. The J segment lost 5 bases and the V segment lost 5 bases, leaving 8 bases of the junction unmatched. The DNA for the CDR3 is TGTGCCAGCAGTTTTGGGACAGGGGTCGGAACTGAAGCTTTCTTT. Translating it yields CASSFGTGVGTEAFF.

The rearrangement links TRBV15 to TRBJ1-6; TRBD1 is a possible D gene (6 bases). Germline CDR1 reads LNHNV; CDR2 reads YYDKDF (reference sequence). Between the trimmed V and J ends, which lost 5 bases and 7 bases, there was a span of 9 bases. The CDR3 has 13 residues. The CDR3 protein is CATSGQGNSPLHF. CDR3 DNA: TGTGCCACCAGCGGGCAGGGGAATTCACCCCTCCACTTT.

The chain recombines TRBV5-1 with TRBJ2-3; D is unclear. This CDR3 spans 12 amino acids. From germline, CDR1 is SGHRS and CDR2 YFSETQ. V lost 3 bases and J lost 8, with 10 bases in between. In DNA form, the CDR3 reads TGCGCCAGCAGCTCAGGTGTGGGTACGCAGTATTTT. Protein product: CASSSGVGTQYF. Full variable domain (missing parts from reference TRBV5-1 and TRBJ2-3): KAGVTQTPRYLIKTRGQQVTLSCSPISGHRSVSWYQQTPGQGLQFLFEYFSETQRNKGNFPGRFSGRQFSNSRSEMNVSTLELGDSALYLCASSSGVGTQYFGPGTRLTVL.

This clone appeared a few times. The genes are TRBV21-1 and TRBJ1-1. TRBV21-1 is an annotated pseudogene. The CDR3 is 16 amino acids. CDR3 loop: CASSFRPGGEDTEAFF. In DNA, the CDR3 is TGTGCCAGCAGCTTCCGACCGGGGGGCGAGGACACTGAAGCTTTCTTT.

The chain joins TRBV19 to TRBJ2-6; D is uncertain. Trimming removed 7 bases from V and 0 bases from J, with 10 bases in between. The CDR3 loop spans 15 amino acids. Germline V CDR1 and CDR2: LNHDA, SQIVND (reference sequence). DNA of the CDR3: TGTGCCAGTACCCGGCAACACTCTGGGGCCAACGTCCTGACTTTC. Its translation: CASTRQHSGANVLTF.

J is TRBJ2-1 and V is TRBV19; TRBD2 is a possible D gene (6 bases). V lost 4 bases, J lost 16 bases, and 17 bases lay in between. CDR1 LNHDA and CDR2 SQIVND come from the germline V gene (reference sequence). This CDR3 contains 12 residues. The CDR3 reads CASSTTGGAFFF. DNA for the CDR3: TGTGCCAGTAGTACGACGGGCGGGGCCTTCTTCTTC. The full variable domain, completed using reference TRBV19 and TRBJ2-1, is DGGITQSPKYLFRKEGQNVTLSCEQNLNHDAMYWYRQDPGQGLRLIYYSQIVNDFQKGDIAEGYSVSREKKESFPLTVTSAQKNPTAFYLCASSTTGGAFFFGPGTRLTVL.

This chain joins TRBV14 and TRBJ1-2; D unclear. Germline CDR1 is SGHDN and CDR2 is FVKESK. Trimming shortened V by 1 base and J by 2 bases, and 20 bases separated the two germline ends. The CDR3 is made up of 18 amino acids. The chain's CDR3 is CASSQGVASLDWNYGYTF. The DNA for the CDR3 is TGTGCCAGCAGCCAAGGCGTGGCTAGCTTAGATTGGAACTATGGCTACACCTTC.

This clone was recorded only once. The chain is built from TRBV19 and TRBJ2-2; D may be TRBD1 or TRBD2 (5 bases each). The CDR3 covers 13 residues. Germline CDR1 LNHDA, CDR2 SQIVND (reference sequence). V lost 6 bases and J lost 6, with 11 bases in between. CDR3 bases: TGTGCCAGTAGGAGGGGATCCGCCGGGGAGCTGTTTTTT. Residues: CASRRGSAGELFF.

The chain recombines TRBV6-1 with TRBJ2-7, with unresolved D. Between the trimmed V and J ends, which lost 2 bases and 0 bases, there was a span of 20 bases. The CDR3 length is 18 residues. CDR1 MNHNS and CDR2 SASEGT come from the germline V gene. The CDR3 spells CASSEIWAINPSSYEQYF. The CDR3 DNA sequence: TGTGCCAGCAGTGAAATTTGGGCGATCAATCCTAGCTCCTACGAGCAGTACTTC.

The chain combines TRBV5-5 with TRBJ2-7; 7 bases map to TRBD2. From germline, CDR1 is SGHKS and CDR2 YYEKEE (reference sequence). The CDR3 consists of 15 residues. The trim removed 3 bases at V and 7 bases at J, leaving 13 bases unmatched. CDR3 bases: TGTGCCAGCAGCTCATTCCTAGCGGCTCCCCTAGAGCAGTACTTC. This sequence encodes CASSSFLAAPLEQYF.

The chain uses TRBV9 and TRBJ1-6, with D unclear. This CDR3 has 14 residues. CDR1 is SGDLS, CDR2 YYNGEE, per germline. With 0 bases removed from V and 8 bases from J, the gap between germline ends came to 9 bases. CDR3 protein: CASSVGSGDSPLHF. DNA for the CDR3: TGTGCCAGCAGCGTAGGGTCCGGCGATTCACCCCTCCACTTT.

The chain links TRBV5-1 to TRBJ1-1; D call uncertain. The germline gives CDR1 SGHRS, CDR2 YFSETQ. CDR3 length equals 14 residues. Trimming took off 3 bases at V and 3 bases at J, with 12 bases between the two ends. The CDR3 protein is CASSSNTEDTEAFF. The CDR3 nucleotides are TGCGCCAGCAGCTCCAATACGGAGGACACTGAAGCTTTCTTT.

The CDR3 bases are TGTGCCAGCAGCGCCACACCGGGACAGCACTATGGCTACACCTTC. Its protein is CASSATPGQHYGYTF. The rearrangement joins TRBV5-4 to TRBJ1-2; TRBD1 matches at 7 bases. Germline V gene sequence: CDR1 SGHNT, CDR2 YYREEE (reference sequence). The V segment lost 4 bases and the J segment 3 bases; nucleotides outside the gene matches: 9. This CDR3 is built from 15 residues.

This clone occurred once. The chain couples TRBV7-9 to TRBJ2-3; 8 bases map to TRBD2. Germline CDR1 reads SEHNR; CDR2 reads FQNEAQ (reference sequence). Germline trimming cut 5 bases from V and 2 bases from J; bases unmatched to any gene: 9. This CDR3 is 16 amino acids long. The CDR3 DNA reads as TGTGCCAGCAGCCCGAGCACTAGCGGAGCCACAGATACGCAGTATTTT. Residues: CASSPSTSGATDTQYF.

The J gene is TRBJ1-1, the V gene TRBV27, with D perhaps TRBD1 (5 bases). The CDR3 has 15 amino acids. With 5 bases removed from V and 1 base from J, the gap between germline ends came to 14 bases. Germline CDR1 reads MNHEY; CDR2 reads SMNVEV (reference sequence). CDR3 nucleotides: TGTGCCAGCAGTCGGCGCTCGAGGGGGAACACTGAAGCTTTCTTT. It yields the protein CASSRRSRGNTEAFF.

The chain is built from TRBV13 and TRBJ1-4; D is uncertain. V lost 4 bases and J lost 8, with 11 bases in between. The CDR3 loop spans 13 amino acids. Germline CDR1 is PRHDT and CDR2 is FYEKMQ (reference sequence). The CDR3 reads CASSSDVGEKLFF. CDR3 DNA sequence: TGTGCCAGCAGCTCTGACGTAGGGGAAAAACTGTTTTTT.

The rearrangement links TRBV30 to TRBJ1-5; 8 bases are a match to TRBD1. The CDR3 spans 14 residues. V lost 6 bases, J lost 3 bases, and 7 bases stayed unmatched. CDR1 GTSNPN and CDR2 SVGIG come from the germline V gene (reference sequence). The CDR3 nucleotides read TGTGCCTGCACAGGACAGGGATTCAATCAGCCCCAGCATTTT. Residues: CACTGQGFNQPQHF. Supplemented by reference TRBV30 and TRBJ1-5, the full variable domain reads SQTIHQWPATLVQPVGSPLSLECTVEGTSNPNLYWYRQAAGRGLQLLFYSVGIGQISSEVPQNLSASRPQDRQFILSSKKLLLSDSGFYLCACTGQGFNQPQHFGDGTRLSIL.